Shown below are 14 T cell receptor beta chains from a single sample sequenced in a study of shared clonotypes between healthy human individuals. CD8 cells classed as naive were CD45RO-negative and positively selected for CCR7, excluding terminally differentiated effector memory CD45RA+ cells. Sequenced by immunoSEQ multiplex PCR; TCRdb stores in-frame clones only, minus some. The repertoire has approximately 2,000,000 clones, approximately 92% of them found once; the top ten carry about 1.7%. Sequencing used naive CD8+ T cells from PBMCs. Every receptor here comes from a man between 18 and 35 years old in good health. Some clones in this sample may be carry-over from other donors' samples.

The rearrangement uses TRBV5-6 and TRBJ2-1, with 10 bases fitting TRBD1. The CDR3 sequence is 16 residues long. Losses at the gene ends were 0 bases for V and 5 bases for J; bases not matched to a gene: 5. CDR1 and CDR2 from the germline V gene are SGHDT and YYEEEE. In nucleotides, the CDR3 is TGTGCCAGCAGCTTGGTTTGGGGACAGGGGAACAATGAGCAGTTCTTC. Its protein product is CASSLVWGQGNNEQFF.

The chain is built from TRBV11-2 and TRBJ2-3, with D unclear. The CDR3 loop spans 19 amino acids. Germline CDR1 and CDR2: SGHAT and FQNNGV. Trimming left V 1 base short and J 3 bases short, with 23 bases between. The CDR3 bases are TGTGCCAGCAGCTTAGCCCCTTTGATGGTCCAGAAACGGACAGATACGCAGTATTTT. Translating gives CASSLAPLMVQKRTDTQYF.

Written as DNA, the CDR3 is TGCGCCAGCAGCCAAGATGGGGGGCGGAACCCCTACAATGAGCAGTTCTTC. Amino acid sequence: CASSQDGGRNPYNEQFF. The rearrangement uses TRBV4-1 and TRBJ2-1; D may match TRBD1 or TRBD2 (6 bases each). V was trimmed by 0 bases and J by 2 bases, leaving 14 bases between them. This CDR3 contains 17 residues. The germline gives CDR1 MGHRA, CDR2 YSYEKL.

The chain combines TRBV12-5 with TRBJ2-3; D might be TRBD2 (5 bases). The CDR3 totals 17 residues. Trimming took off 0 bases at V and 6 bases at J, with 19 bases between the two ends. CDR1 is LGHNT and CDR2 is FRNRAP in the germline V gene. CDR3 DNA sequence: TGTGCTAGTGGTTTGGTACCGGTGGCTGGAGGCCCTGATACGCAGTATTTT. It translates to CASGLVPVAGGPDTQYF.

V and J are TRBV5-6 and TRBJ1-4, with 11 bases identical to TRBD1. CDR3 length equals 16 residues. Losses at the gene ends were 5 bases for V and 0 bases for J; bases not matched to a gene: 3. Germline CDR1 is SGHDT and CDR2 is YYEEEE. The chain's CDR3 is CASSLGQGATNEKLFF. In DNA form, the CDR3 reads TGTGCCAGCAGTCTGGGACAGGGGGCAACTAATGAAAAACTGTTTTTT.

The chain couples TRBV11-2 to TRBJ2-7; no reliable D call. Germline V gene sequence: CDR1 SGHAT, CDR2 FQNNGV. The CDR3 runs 13 residues. V dropped 3 bases and J dropped 7 bases, with 13 bases sitting between them. CDR3 sequence reads: CASSFPEGIEQYF. For the CDR3, the DNA is TGTGCCAGCAGCTTCCCAGAAGGGATTGAGCAGTACTTC.

A word on this clone: At the DNA level, this CDR3 is encoded by other sequences in the same sample as well. V usage is TRBV19 and J usage is TRBJ2-7; weak D call: TRBD1 (6 bases). Germline values: CDR1 LNHDA, CDR2 SQIVND (reference sequence). The CDR3 consists of 13 residues. Trimming removed 8 bases at V and 0 bases at J, with 11 bases between. The CDR3 DNA follows: TGTGCCAGTTCTCGACAGGTCTCCTACGAGCAGTACTTC. The encoded protein is CASSRQVSYEQYF.

In this sample, this clone turned up once. The chain is built from TRBV7-9 and TRBJ2-7, with 7 nucleotides matching TRBD1. J lost 5 bases, V lost 5 bases, and 12 bases had no gene match. Germline V lookup: CDR1 SEHNR, CDR2 FQNEAQ (reference sequence). This CDR3 spans 15 amino acids. This CDR3 reads CASSPSQGGPDEQYF. In nucleotides, the CDR3 is TGTGCCAGCAGCCCCTCACAAGGGGGCCCGGACGAGCAGTACTTC.

The rearrangement uses TRBV19 and TRBJ2-5; TRBD2 agrees at 7 bases. Losses at the gene ends were 5 bases for V and 5 bases for J; bases not matched to a gene: 8. CDR3 size: 14 residues. Per germline, CDR1 LNHDA and CDR2 SQIVND (reference sequence). The CDR3: CASSVGLGVETQYF. The CDR3 nucleotides are TGTGCCAGTAGTGTAGGACTAGGGGTGGAGACCCAGTACTTC.

The V call is TRBV5-1, the J call TRBJ2-7; unclear D gene. This CDR3 is 15 amino acids long. Germline V CDR1 and CDR2: SGHRS, YFSETQ. Deletions cut 4 bases from V and 2 bases from J, with 16 bases between. CDR3 nucleotides: TGCGCCAGCAGCGGGTCGAGAGTAGAGCCCTACGAGCAGTACTTC. It translates to CASSGSRVEPYEQYF.

This clone has only one observation. The chain recombines TRBV7-6 with TRBJ1-4, with D possibly TRBD1 on 6 matching bases. The CDR3 length is 15 residues. Trimming stripped 2 bases from V and 4 bases from J, with 11 bases between. In germline, CDR1 is SGHVS, CDR2 FNYEAQ. The chain's CDR3 is CASSLSGAINEKLFF. The CDR3 DNA sequence: TGTGCCAGCAGCTTATCGGGGGCCATTAATGAAAAACTGTTTTTT.

CDR3 DNA sequence: TGTGCCAGCAGTGAAATCTGGGCCACTTCTTTGTCTCTGCAGTTCTTC. Its protein is CASSEIWATSLSLQFF. The chain employs TRBV2 and TRBJ2-1; the D is unclear. V gave up 2 bases and J gave up 12 bases, with 23 bases separating them. The germline gives CDR1 SNHLY, CDR2 FYNNEI. The CDR3 contains 16 residues.

CDR3 nucleotides: TGTGCCAGTAGTGCGGACTTTACCTACGAGCAGTACTTC. Translated: CASSADFTYEQYF. The gene calls are TRBV19 and TRBJ2-7; D is perhaps TRBD2 (5 bases). The germline CDR1 and CDR2 sequences are LNHDA and SQIVND (reference sequence). There are 13 residues in the CDR3. Trimming cost V 5 bases and J 2 bases, with 10 bases left between them.

This clone was observed a single time. The J gene is TRBJ1-1, the V gene TRBV10-3; D ambiguous. CDR1 and CDR2 from the germline V gene are ENHRY and SYGVKD. V was pared by 3 bases and J by 0 bases, with 14 bases between. The CDR3 loop spans 16 amino acids. CDR3 residues: CAISDIQSPLNTEAFF. The CDR3 coding sequence is TGTGCCATCAGTGATATTCAGAGCCCTTTGAACACTGAAGCTTTCTTT.